This T cell receptor (beta chain) was captured by sequencing in a study of beta chain features in type 1 diabetes. CDR3 size: 12 residues. Germline V lookup: CDR1 MNHNS, CDR2 SASEGT. The V end lost 3 bases, the J end lost 4 bases, and 7 bases lay between the germline ends. Staining for CD45RO/CCR7/CD25/CD127/CD95/CD27 allowed sorting of CD4+ naive, central memory, regulatory and stem cell-like memory cells. TCRB transcripts that were expressed got sequenced, as all of the isolated RNA had been reverse transcribed. Using immunoSEQ multiplex PCR, the repertoire was profiled, and TCRdb retains in-frame clones only, with some absent. Here the sample spans hundreds of thousands of clones, 12% to 15% being singletons. Comment on this clone: The antigen is not known.

Study outcomes and limitations: An over-representation of cells with high TCR expression could result from cDNA sequencing.

The chain uses TRBV6-1 and TRBJ2-7; D is undetermined. The sequence came from a man between 25 and 39 years old in good health. The sequenced sample was central memory CD4+ T cells from blood. In DNA form, the CDR3 reads TGTGCCAGCAGTGAGACGACTTACGAGCAGTACGTC. It encodes CASSETTYEQYV.